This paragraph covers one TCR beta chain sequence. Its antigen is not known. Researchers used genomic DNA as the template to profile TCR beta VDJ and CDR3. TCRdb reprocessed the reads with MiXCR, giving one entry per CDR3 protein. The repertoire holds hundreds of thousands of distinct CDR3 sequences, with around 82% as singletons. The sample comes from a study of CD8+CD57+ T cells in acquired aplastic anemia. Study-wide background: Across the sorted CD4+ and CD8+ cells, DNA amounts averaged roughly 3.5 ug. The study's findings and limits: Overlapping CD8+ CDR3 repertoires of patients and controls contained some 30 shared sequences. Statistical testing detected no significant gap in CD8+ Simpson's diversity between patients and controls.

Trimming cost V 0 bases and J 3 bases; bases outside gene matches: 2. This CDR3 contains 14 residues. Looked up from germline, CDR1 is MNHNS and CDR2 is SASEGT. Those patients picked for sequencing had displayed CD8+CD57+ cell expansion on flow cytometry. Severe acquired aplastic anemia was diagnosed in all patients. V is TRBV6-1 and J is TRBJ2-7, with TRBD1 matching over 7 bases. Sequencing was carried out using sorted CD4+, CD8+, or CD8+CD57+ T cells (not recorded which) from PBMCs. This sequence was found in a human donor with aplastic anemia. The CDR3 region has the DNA TGTGCCAGCAGTGAAGCAGGACAGGACTACGAGCAGTACTTC. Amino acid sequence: CASSEAGQDYEQYF.